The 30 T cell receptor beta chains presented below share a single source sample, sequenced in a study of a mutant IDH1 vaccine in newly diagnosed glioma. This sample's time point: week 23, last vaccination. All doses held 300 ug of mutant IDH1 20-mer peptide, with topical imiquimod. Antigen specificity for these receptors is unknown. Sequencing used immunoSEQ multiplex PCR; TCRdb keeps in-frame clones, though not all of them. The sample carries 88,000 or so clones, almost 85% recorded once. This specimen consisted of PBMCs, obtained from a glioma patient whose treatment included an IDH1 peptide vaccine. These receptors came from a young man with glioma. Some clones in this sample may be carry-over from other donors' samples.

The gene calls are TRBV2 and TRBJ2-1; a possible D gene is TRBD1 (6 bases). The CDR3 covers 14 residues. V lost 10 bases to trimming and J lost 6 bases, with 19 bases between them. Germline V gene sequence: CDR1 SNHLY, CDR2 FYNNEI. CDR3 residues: CAILGGAVINEQFF. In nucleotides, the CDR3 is TGTGCCATCCTTGGGGGCGCGGTCATCAATGAGCAGTTCTTC. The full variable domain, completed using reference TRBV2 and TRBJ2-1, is EPEVTQTPSHQVTQMGQEVILRCVPISNHLYFYWYRQILGQKVEFLVSFYNNEISEKSEIFDDQFSVERPDGSNFTLKIRSTKLEDSAMYFCAILGGAVINEQFFGPGTRLTVL.

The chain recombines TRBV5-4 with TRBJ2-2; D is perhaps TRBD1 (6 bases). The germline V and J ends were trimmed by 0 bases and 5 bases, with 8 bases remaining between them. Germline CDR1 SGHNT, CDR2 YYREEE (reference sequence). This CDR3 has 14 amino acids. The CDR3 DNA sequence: TGTGCCAGCAGCTTGGAAAGGGGGACCGGGGAGCTGTTTTTT. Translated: CASSLERGTGELFF.

CDR3 bases: TGTGCCAGCAGCTTAGCGGGAGTAGCCGGGGAGCTGTTTTTT. Its translation: CASSLAGVAGELFF. The gene calls are TRBV7-6 and TRBJ2-2, with a weak D call TRBD2 (5 bases). Germline lookup yields CDR1 SGHVS and CDR2 FNYEAQ. V dropped 0 bases and J dropped 6 bases, with 8 bases sitting between them. This CDR3 has 14 amino acids. The full variable domain, with the rest looked up from reference TRBV7-6 and TRBJ2-2, is GAGVSQSPRYKVTKRGQDVALRCDPISGHVSLYWYRQALGQGPEFLTYFNYEAQQDKSGLPNDRFSAERPEGSISTLTIQRTEQRDSAMYRCASSLAGVAGELFFGEGSRLTVL.

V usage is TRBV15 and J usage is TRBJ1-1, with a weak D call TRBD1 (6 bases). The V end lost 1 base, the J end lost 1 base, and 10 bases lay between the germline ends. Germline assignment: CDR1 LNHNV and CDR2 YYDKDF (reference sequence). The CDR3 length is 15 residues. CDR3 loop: CATSRVSRGNTEAFF. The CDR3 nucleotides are TGTGCCACCAGCAGAGTTAGCAGGGGGAACACTGAAGCTTTCTTT. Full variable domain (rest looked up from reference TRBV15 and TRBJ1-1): DAMVIQNPRYQVTQFGKPVTLSCSQTLNHNVMYWYQQKSSQAPKLLFHYYDKDFNNEADTPDNFQSRRPNTSFCFLDIRSPGLGDTAMYLCATSRVSRGNTEAFFGQGTRLTVV.

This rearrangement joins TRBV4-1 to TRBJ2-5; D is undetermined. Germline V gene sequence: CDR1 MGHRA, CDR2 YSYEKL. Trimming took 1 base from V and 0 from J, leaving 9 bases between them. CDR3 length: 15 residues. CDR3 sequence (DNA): TGCGCCAGCAGCCAAGTTCTGGCAAACCAAGAGACCCAGTACTTC. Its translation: CASSQVLANQETQYF.

The CDR3 region is CASSFAGGSSYNEQFF. The CDR3 coding sequence is TGTGCCAGCAGCTTCGCCGGCGGGAGCTCCTACAATGAGCAGTTCTTC. The chain combines TRBV11-2 with TRBJ2-1; 7 bases map to TRBD2. The germline V gene encodes CDR1 SGHAT and CDR2 FQNNGV. This CDR3 is built from 16 residues. With V trimmed by 3 bases and J by 0 bases, 5 bases remained unmatched.

The CDR3 DNA is TGTGCCAGCAGCGTAGAGGCTAGAAACTACGAGCAGTACTTC. As protein: CASSVEARNYEQYF. J is TRBJ2-7 and V is TRBV9; no clear D gene. CDR1 and CDR2 (germline): SGDLS, YYNGEE. CDR3 length equals 14 residues. The V end lost 0 bases, the J end lost 3 bases, and 10 bases lay between the germline ends.

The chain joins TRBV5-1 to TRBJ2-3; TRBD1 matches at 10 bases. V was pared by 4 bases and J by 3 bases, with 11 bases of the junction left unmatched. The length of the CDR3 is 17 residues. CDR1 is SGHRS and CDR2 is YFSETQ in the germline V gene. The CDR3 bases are TGCGCCAGCAGCCCTAAAGGGCTGGGACAGGGGACAGATACGCAGTATTTT. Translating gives CASSPKGLGQGTDTQYF.

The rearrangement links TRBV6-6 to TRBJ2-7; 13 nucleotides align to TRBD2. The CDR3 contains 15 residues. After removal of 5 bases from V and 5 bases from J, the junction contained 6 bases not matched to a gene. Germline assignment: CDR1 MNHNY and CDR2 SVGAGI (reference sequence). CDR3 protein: CASSVRLAGGDEQYF. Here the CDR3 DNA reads TGTGCCAGCAGTGTGAGACTAGCGGGGGGTGACGAGCAGTACTTC.

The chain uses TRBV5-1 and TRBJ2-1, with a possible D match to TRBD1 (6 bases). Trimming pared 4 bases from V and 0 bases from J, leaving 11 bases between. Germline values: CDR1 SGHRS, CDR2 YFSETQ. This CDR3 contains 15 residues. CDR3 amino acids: CASSPGRGSYNEQFF. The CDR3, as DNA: TGCGCCAGCAGCCCCGGCAGGGGCTCCTACAATGAGCAGTTCTTC. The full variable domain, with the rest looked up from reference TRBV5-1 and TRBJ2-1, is KAGVTQTPRYLIKTRGQQVTLSCSPISGHRSVSWYQQTPGQGLQFLFEYFSETQRNKGNFPGRFSGRQFSNSRSEMNVSTLELGDSALYLCASSPGRGSYNEQFFGPGTRLTVL.

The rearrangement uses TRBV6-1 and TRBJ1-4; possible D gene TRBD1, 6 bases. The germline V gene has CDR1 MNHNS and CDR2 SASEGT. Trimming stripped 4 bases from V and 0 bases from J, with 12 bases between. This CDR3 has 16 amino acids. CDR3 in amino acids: CASSAGQFATNEKLFF. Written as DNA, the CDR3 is TGTGCCAGCAGTGCCGGACAGTTTGCAACTAATGAAAAACTGTTTTTT.

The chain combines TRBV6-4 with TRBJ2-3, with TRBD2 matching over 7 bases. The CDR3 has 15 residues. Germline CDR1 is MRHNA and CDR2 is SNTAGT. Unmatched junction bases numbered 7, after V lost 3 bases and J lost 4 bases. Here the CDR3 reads CASSEYGGSADTQYF. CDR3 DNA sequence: TGTGCCAGCAGTGAGTATGGCGGGAGTGCAGATACGCAGTATTTT.

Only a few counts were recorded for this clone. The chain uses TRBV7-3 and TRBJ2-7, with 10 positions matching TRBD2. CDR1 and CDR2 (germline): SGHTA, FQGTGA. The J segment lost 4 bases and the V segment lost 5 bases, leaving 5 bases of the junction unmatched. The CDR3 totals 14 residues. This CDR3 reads CASSPSGSFYEQYF. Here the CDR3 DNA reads TGTGCCAGCAGCCCTAGCGGGAGTTTTTACGAGCAGTACTTC.

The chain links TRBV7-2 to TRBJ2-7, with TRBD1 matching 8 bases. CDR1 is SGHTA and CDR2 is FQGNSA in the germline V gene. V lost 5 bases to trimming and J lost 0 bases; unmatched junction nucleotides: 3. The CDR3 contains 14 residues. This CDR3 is CASSGQGNSYEQYF. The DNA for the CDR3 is TGTGCCAGCAGCGGACAGGGAAACTCCTACGAGCAGTACTTC.

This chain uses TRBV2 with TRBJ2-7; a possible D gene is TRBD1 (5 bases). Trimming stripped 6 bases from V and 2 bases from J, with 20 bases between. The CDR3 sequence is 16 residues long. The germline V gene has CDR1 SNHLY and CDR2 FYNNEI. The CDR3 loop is CASRATGFKLTYEQYF. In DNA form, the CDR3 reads TGTGCCAGCAGGGCCACAGGCTTCAAATTAACCTACGAGCAGTACTTC.

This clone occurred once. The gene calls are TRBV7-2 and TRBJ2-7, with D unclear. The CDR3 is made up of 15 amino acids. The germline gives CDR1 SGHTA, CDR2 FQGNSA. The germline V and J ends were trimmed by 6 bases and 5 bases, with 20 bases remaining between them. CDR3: CASSLSAAVGNEQYF. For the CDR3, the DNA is TGTGCCAGCAGTTTGTCGGCGGCCGTGGGGAACGAGCAGTACTTC.

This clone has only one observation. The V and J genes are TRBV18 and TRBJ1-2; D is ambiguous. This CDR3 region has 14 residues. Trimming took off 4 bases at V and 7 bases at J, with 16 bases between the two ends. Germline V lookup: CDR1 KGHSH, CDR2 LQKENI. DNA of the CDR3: TGTGCCAGCTCACGTGGAGCCCTTGAGGGTGGCTACACCTTC. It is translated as CASSRGALEGGYTF.

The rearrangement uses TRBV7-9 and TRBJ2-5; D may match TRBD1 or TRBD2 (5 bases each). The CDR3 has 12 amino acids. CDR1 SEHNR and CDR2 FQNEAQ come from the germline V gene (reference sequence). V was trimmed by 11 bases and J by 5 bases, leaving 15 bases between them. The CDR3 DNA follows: TGTGCCGACAGCGGAGGTGGGGAGACCCAGTACTTC. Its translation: CADSGGGETQYF.

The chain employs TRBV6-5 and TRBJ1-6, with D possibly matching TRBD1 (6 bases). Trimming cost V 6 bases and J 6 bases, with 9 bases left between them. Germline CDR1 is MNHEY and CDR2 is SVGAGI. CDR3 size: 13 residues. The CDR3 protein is CASRRDINSPLHF. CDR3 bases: TGTGCCAGCAGGAGGGACATTAATTCACCCCTCCACTTT.

For the CDR3, the DNA is TGTGCCAGCAGACGCGCCTCACCGACAGGGAGGGAAACTGAAGCTTTCTTT. Translation: CASRRASPTGRETEAFF. The chain has TRBV5-5 and TRBJ1-1; 7 nucleotides match TRBD1. From germline, CDR1 is SGHKS and CDR2 YYEKEE (reference sequence). The CDR3 extends over 17 amino acids. V dropped 5 bases and J dropped 5; count of bases not matched to a gene: 18.

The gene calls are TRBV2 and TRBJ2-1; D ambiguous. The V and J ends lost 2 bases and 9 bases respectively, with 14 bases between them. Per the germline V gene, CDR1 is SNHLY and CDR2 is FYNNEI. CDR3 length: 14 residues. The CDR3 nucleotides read TGTGCCAGCAGTGAAATTTTGGCAGTTCGTGAGCAGTTCTTC. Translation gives CASSEILAVREQFF.

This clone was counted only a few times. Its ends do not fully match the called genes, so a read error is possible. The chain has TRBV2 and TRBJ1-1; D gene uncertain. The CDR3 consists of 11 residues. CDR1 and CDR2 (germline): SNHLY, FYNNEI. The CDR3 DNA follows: TGTGCCAGCAGTGAAGCGCTTGGGAGACGCTTT. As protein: CASSEALGRRF.

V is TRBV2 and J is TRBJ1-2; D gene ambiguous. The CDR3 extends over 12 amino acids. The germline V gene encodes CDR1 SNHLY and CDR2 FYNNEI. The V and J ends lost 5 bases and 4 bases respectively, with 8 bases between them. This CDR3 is CASSLQFYGYTF. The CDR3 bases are TGTGCCAGCAGTCTTCAGTTCTATGGCTACACCTTC.

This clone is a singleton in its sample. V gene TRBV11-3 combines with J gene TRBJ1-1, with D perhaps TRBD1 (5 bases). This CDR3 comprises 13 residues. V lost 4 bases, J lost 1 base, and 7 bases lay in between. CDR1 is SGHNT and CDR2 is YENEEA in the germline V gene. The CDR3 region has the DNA TGTGCCAGCAGCTGGGACTCGAACACTGAAGCTTTCTTT. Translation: CASSWDSNTEAFF.

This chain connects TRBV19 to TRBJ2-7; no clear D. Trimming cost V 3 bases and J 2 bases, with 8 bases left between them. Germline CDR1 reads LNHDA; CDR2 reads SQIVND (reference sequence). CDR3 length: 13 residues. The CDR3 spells CASSIGSPYEQYF. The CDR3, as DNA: TGTGCCAGTAGTATTGGCAGCCCCTACGAGCAGTACTTC.

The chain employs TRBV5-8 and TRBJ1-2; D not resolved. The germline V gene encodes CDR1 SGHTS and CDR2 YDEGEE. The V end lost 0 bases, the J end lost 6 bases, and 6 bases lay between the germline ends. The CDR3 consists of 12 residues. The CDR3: CASSLVRDGYTF. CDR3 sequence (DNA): TGTGCCAGCAGCTTGGTTCGGGATGGCTACACCTTC.

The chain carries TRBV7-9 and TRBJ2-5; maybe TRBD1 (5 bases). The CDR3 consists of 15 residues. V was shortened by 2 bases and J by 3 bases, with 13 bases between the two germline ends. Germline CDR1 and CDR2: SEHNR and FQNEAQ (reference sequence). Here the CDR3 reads CASSLPRTTEETQYF. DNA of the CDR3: TGTGCCAGCAGCTTACCGCGGACAACTGAAGAGACCCAGTACTTC.

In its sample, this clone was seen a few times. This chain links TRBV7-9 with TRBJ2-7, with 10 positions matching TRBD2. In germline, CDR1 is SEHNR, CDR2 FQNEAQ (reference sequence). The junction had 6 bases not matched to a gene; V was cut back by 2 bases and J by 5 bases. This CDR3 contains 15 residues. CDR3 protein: CASSLSTSGKDEQYF. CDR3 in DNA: TGTGCCAGCAGCTTAAGCACTAGCGGGAAAGACGAGCAGTACTTC.

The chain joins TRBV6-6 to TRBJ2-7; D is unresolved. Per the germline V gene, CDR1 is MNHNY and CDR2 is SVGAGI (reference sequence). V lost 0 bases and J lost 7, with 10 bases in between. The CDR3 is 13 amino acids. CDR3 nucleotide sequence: TGTGCCAGCAGTTACTCTGTACCTACGGAGCAGTACTTC. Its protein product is CASSYSVPTEQYF.

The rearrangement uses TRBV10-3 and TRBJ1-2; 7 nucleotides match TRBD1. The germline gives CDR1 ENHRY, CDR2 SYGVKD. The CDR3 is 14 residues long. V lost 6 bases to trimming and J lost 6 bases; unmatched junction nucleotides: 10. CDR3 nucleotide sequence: TGTGCCATCAGCCAGACAGGGATGGAGGATGGCTACACCTTC. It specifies CAISQTGMEDGYTF.